The clone carrying this T cell receptor (beta chain) has just one count. Antigen unknown. TCRdb re-called the reads through MiXCR, storing one row per CDR3 protein. Of about a million distinct CDR3 sequences listed, 25% to 40% were seen once; the top ten hold over 10%. Germline values: CDR1 SGHDT, CDR2 YYEEEE. V was pared by 0 bases and J by 1 base, with 3 bases of the junction left unmatched. The CDR3 loop spans 15 amino acids. The data are from a study of T cell repertoires in cytomegalovirus infection. Across the whole study: CMV epitopes in the study were HLA-C-restricted (recently identified) and HLA-B-restricted (well studied). CMV infection plus the matching HLA type was flagged by public TCR beta signatures.

The chain carries TRBV5-6 and TRBJ2-7; 8 positions match TRBD1. The origin of this receptor is a human donor in good health (CMV status not recorded). Some clones in this sample may be carry-over from other donors' samples. This specimen consisted of cultured CD8+ T cells from PBMCs, obtained from culture after CMV antigen stimulation. The CDR3 DNA sequence: TGTGCCAGCAGCTTGGGGACAGGGTTTTCCTACGAGCAGTACGTC. Its translation is CASSLGTGFSYEQYV.